The 29 T cell receptor beta chains listed next were all sequenced from one sample in a study of blood T cell repertoires in COVID-19. TCRdb's table, derived via immunoSEQ multiplex PCR, lists solely in-frame clones and lacks some. Here the sample spans about 250,000 clones, around nine tenths being singletons. Sequencing was performed on peripheral blood. The source is an elderly man with acute or convalescent COVID-19.

J is TRBJ1-2 and V is TRBV6-5, with 7 bases fitting TRBD1. The CDR3 consists of 15 residues. The trim removed 2 bases at V and 5 bases at J, leaving 8 bases unmatched. CDR1 is MNHEY and CDR2 is SVGAGI in the germline V gene. CDR3 DNA sequence: TGTGCCAGCAGTTACCGACAGGGTTCCCTTTATGGCTACACCTTC. Translated: CASSYRQGSLYGYTF.

Details on this clone: An end of the junction differs from the germline gene, which may be a read error. The chain combines TRBV7-7 with TRBJ1-5; TRBD1 agrees at 11 bases. Germline CDR1 and CDR2: SSHAT and FNYEAQ (reference sequence). The CDR3 has 16 amino acids. The CDR3 here is CASSFSGTGGNQPQHF. The CDR3, as DNA: TGTGCTAGCAGCTTCTCCGGGACAGGGGGGAATCAGCCCCAGCATTTT.

Regarding this clone: At one boundary the junction diverges from the germline segment, which might be a read error. This chain connects TRBV5-1 to TRBJ2-6; TRBD1 aligns across 8 bases. Germline V gene data show CDR1 as SGHRS and CDR2 as YFSETQ. The CDR3 sequence is 17 residues long. CDR3 sequence reads: CASSAGQVLSVANVLTF. In nucleotides, the CDR3 is TGCGCCAGCAGCGCGGGACAGGTGCTCTCTGTGGCCAACGTCCTGACTTTC.

The rearrangement links TRBV9 to TRBJ2-1; 8 positions match TRBD2. Trimming took 2 bases from V and 0 from J; bases not matched to a gene: 1. The germline CDR1 and CDR2 sequences are SGDLS and YYNGEE. The CDR3 runs 15 residues. The CDR3 nucleotides read TGTGCCAGCAGCGTTACTAGCGGCTCCTACAATGAGCAGTTCTTC. It encodes CASSVTSGSYNEQFF.

This clone occurred a few times. Other DNA sequences within the sample encode an identical CDR3. J is TRBJ1-1 and V is TRBV10-3; tentative D call: TRBD1 (5 bases). Trimming stripped 4 bases from V and 1 base from J, with 7 bases between. Germline CDR1 reads ENHRY; CDR2 reads SYGVKD. The CDR3 covers 13 residues. CDR3 nucleotide sequence: TGTGCCATCAGTGGTACAGGGAACACTGAAGCTTTCTTT. This translates into CAISGTGNTEAFF.

The V call is TRBV19, the J call TRBJ1-5; D unclear. Germline values: CDR1 LNHDA, CDR2 SQIVND (reference sequence). The ends were cut back, 6 bases at V and 1 base at J, with 13 bases in the middle. There are 15 residues in the CDR3. The CDR3 region is CASSAQVASNQPQHF. The CDR3, as DNA: TGTGCCAGTAGCGCCCAGGTGGCGAGCAATCAGCCCCAGCATTTT.

The J gene is TRBJ1-4, the V gene TRBV4-2; 9 nucleotides align to TRBD1. The CDR3 is 17 residues long. CDR1 and CDR2 (germline): LGHNA, YNFKEQ. With 0 bases clipped from V and 8 bases from J, the junction kept 10 bases outside the gene matches. The CDR3 here is CASSQDGGGTGKEKLFF. The CDR3 DNA follows: TGTGCCAGCAGCCAAGATGGCGGAGGGACAGGGAAAGAAAAACTGTTTTTT.

The genes are TRBV28 and TRBJ1-2; D is ambiguous. The germline gives CDR1 MDHEN, CDR2 SYDVKM. The CDR3 runs 14 residues. V was shortened by 5 bases and J by 6 bases, with 16 bases between the two germline ends. The CDR3 sequence: CASSLPPGGNGYTF. The CDR3 bases are TGTGCCAGCAGTCTCCCCCCGGGAGGGAATGGCTACACCTTC.

This clone has only one observation. The chain combines TRBV28 with TRBJ1-5, with D perhaps matching TRBD1 (5 bases). The germline V gene has CDR1 MDHEN and CDR2 SYDVKM. This CDR3 is built from 16 residues. V lost 2 bases and J lost 5, with 16 bases in between. The CDR3 here is CASSLRSRRDYQPQHF. The CDR3 DNA sequence: TGTGCCAGCAGTTTAAGGTCCCGGAGGGACTATCAGCCCCAGCATTTT.

This chain joins TRBV12-5 and TRBJ2-1; a possible D gene is TRBD2 (5 bases). V was trimmed by 4 bases and J by 9 bases, leaving 19 bases between them. Germline-derived CDR1 and CDR2 are LGHNT and FRNRAP. This CDR3 is built from 15 residues. CDR3 protein: CASGSSGILRGEQFF. The DNA of the CDR3 is TGTGCTAGTGGTTCGTCAGGTATACTCCGGGGTGAGCAGTTCTTC. The full variable domain, with the rest looked up from reference TRBV12-5 and TRBJ2-1, is DARVTQTPRHKVTEMGQEVTMRCQPILGHNTVFWYRQTMMQGLELLAYFRNRAPLDDSGMPKDRFSAEMPDATLATLKIQPSEPRDSAVYFCASGSSGILRGEQFFGPGTRLTVL.

The V gene is TRBV7-2, the J gene TRBJ2-7; 12 nucleotides agree with TRBD1. Germline values: CDR1 SGHTA, CDR2 FQGNSA. The CDR3 loop spans 14 amino acids. The trim removed 5 bases at V and 7 bases at J, leaving 6 bases unmatched. The chain's CDR3 is CASSPGTGGREQYF. CDR3 bases: TGTGCCAGCAGCCCCGGGACAGGGGGCCGGGAGCAGTACTTC.

This chain uses TRBV7-2 with TRBJ2-7; TRBD1 might be the D (6 bases). The ends were cut back, 9 bases at V and 9 bases at J, with 21 bases in the middle. Germline V lookup: CDR1 SGHTA, CDR2 FQGNSA. The CDR3 loop spans 13 amino acids. The CDR3 reads CASSQGLDRGQYF. Here the CDR3 DNA reads TGTGCCAGTAGTCAGGGGCTAGATCGGGGGCAGTACTTC.

The V and J genes are TRBV5-1 and TRBJ1-2; a possible D gene is TRBD1 (5 bases). V was clipped by 4 bases and J by 2 bases, with 18 bases between them. Germline V gene lookup returns CDR1 SGHRS and CDR2 YFSETQ. This CDR3 has 16 residues. The CDR3 region is CASSPRQGSPNYGYTF. DNA for the CDR3: TGCGCCAGCAGCCCAAGGCAGGGATCCCCGAACTATGGCTACACCTTC.

This sequence joins TRBV29-1 and TRBJ2-3, with 7 positions matching TRBD1. The CDR3 runs to 13 residues. Germline V gene sequence: CDR1 SQVTM, CDR2 ANQGSEA. Trimming took 4 bases from V and 4 from J; bases not matched to a gene: 5. CDR3: CSVGDRAADTQYF. DNA of the CDR3: TGCAGCGTTGGCGACAGGGCCGCAGATACGCAGTATTTT.

The chain links TRBV4-1 to TRBJ1-3, with 7 bases that match TRBD1. CDR3 length: 15 amino acids. Trimming at V came to 2 bases and at J to 4 bases, leaving 5 bases not matched to a gene. Germline V gene data show CDR1 as MGHRA and CDR2 as YSYEKL. The CDR3 DNA follows: TGCGCCAGCAGCCAACGACAGGGTGCCGGAAACACCATATATTTT. Protein product: CASSQRQGAGNTIYF.

Comments on this clone: This likely comes from a read error, as the CDR3 has no conserved phenylalanine or tryptophan at its end. It is unclear where the CDR3 begins or ends on the DNA, so no DNA is shown, and the CDR3 is as TCRdb lists it. The V gene is TRBV21-1, the J gene TRBJ2-7; the DNA was not compared with TRBD1, the D call given in the table. TRBV21-1 is classified as a pseudogene. The length of the CDR3 is 13 amino acids, counting both ends. This CDR3 is CASSTPWGDSLCI.

The V call is TRBV19, the J call TRBJ1-5, with D maybe TRBD1 (6 bases). Trimming stripped 4 bases from V and 8 bases from J, with 21 bases between. This CDR3 comprises 16 residues. The V gene's germline CDR1 is LNHDA and CDR2 SQIVND (reference sequence). The CDR3 sequence is CASSKPGAPVGEPQHF. DNA of the CDR3: TGTGCCAGTAGTAAACCAGGGGCCCCGGTCGGGGAGCCCCAGCATTTT. Filled out from reference TRBV19 and TRBJ1-5, the complete variable domain reads DGGITQSPKYLFRKEGQNVTLSCEQNLNHDAMYWYRQDPGQGLRLIYYSQIVNDFQKGDIAEGYSVSREKKESFPLTVTSAQKNPTAFYLCASSKPGAPVGEPQHFGDGTRLSIL.

This clone came up once. The V call is TRBV18, the J call TRBJ2-7; 10 nucleotides match TRBD1. Trimming took 3 bases from V and 5 from J; bases not matched to a gene: 4. Germline V gives CDR1 KGHSH, CDR2 LQKENI. This CDR3 spans 14 amino acids. The CDR3 DNA reads TGTGCCAGCTCACCCCTGGGACAGGGGAACGAGCAGTACTTC. Encoded protein: CASSPLGQGNEQYF.

The table lists this clone with a count of one. J is TRBJ1-2 and V is TRBV28; tentatively, D is TRBD1 (6 bases). The CDR3 runs to 10 residues. Germline CDR1 is MDHEN and CDR2 is SYDVKM. Trimming left V 8 bases short and J 6 bases short, with 7 bases between. The CDR3: CASGQHGYTF. In nucleotides, the CDR3 is TGTGCCAGCGGACAGCATGGCTACACCTTC.

In its sample, this clone was seen a few times. The V gene is TRBV2, the J gene TRBJ2-6; tentative D call: TRBD2 (6 bases). V was cut by 2 bases and J by 3 bases, with 17 bases left in between. The CDR3 is 18 residues long. Germline V gene data show CDR1 as SNHLY and CDR2 as FYNNEI. The chain's CDR3 is CASSETAGRAYGANVLTF. DNA of the CDR3: TGTGCCAGCAGTGAAACGGCGGGACGGGCGTATGGGGCCAACGTCCTGACTTTC.

The V and J genes are TRBV7-3 and TRBJ2-5; 9 bases are shared with TRBD2. CDR3 length equals 17 residues. The germline CDR1 and CDR2 sequences are SGHTA and FQGTGA. V trimming: 5 bases; J trimming: 4 bases; junction bases outside the gene matches: 14. CDR3 sequence reads: CASSVGAGGGAVETQYF. The DNA of the CDR3 is TGTGCCAGCAGCGTAGGAGCTGGCGGGGGGGCCGTAGAGACCCAGTACTTC.

The chain uses TRBV10-2 and TRBJ2-2; 10 bases match TRBD2. CDR1 is WSHSY and CDR2 is SAAADI in the germline V gene. The CDR3 runs 14 residues. The trim removed 8 bases at V and 5 bases at J, leaving 5 bases unmatched. The CDR3 protein is CASAELAGTGELFF. Here the CDR3 DNA reads TGCGCCAGCGCGGAACTAGCGGGGACCGGGGAGCTGTTTTTT.

CDR3 loop: CASSPQGGYNEQFF. The CDR3 DNA sequence: TGTGCCAGCAGCCCACAAGGGGGCTACAATGAGCAGTTCTTC. V is TRBV7-8 and J is TRBJ2-1; weak D call: TRBD1 (6 bases). Trimming stripped 5 bases from V and 3 bases from J, with 11 bases between. This CDR3 contains 14 residues. CDR1 and CDR2 (germline): SGHVS, FQNEAQ.

This clone has just one count. The rearrangement uses TRBV3-1 (or the pseudogene TRBV3-2) and TRBJ2-5; no definite D call. The germline V gene encodes CDR1 LGHDT and CDR2 YNNKEL (reference sequence). V was trimmed by 1 base and J by 5 bases, leaving 8 bases between them. The CDR3 contains 13 residues. The CDR3 coding sequence is TGTGCCAGCAGCCAAGGTACCAGGGAGACCCAGTACTTC. This encodes CASSQGTRETQYF.

This clone occurred a few times. The rearrangement uses TRBV5-6 and TRBJ1-4, with D perhaps matching TRBD1 (6 bases). V lost 4 bases and J lost 5, with 15 bases in between. The CDR3 has 15 amino acids. Germline V gene data show CDR1 as SGHDT and CDR2 as YYEEEE. CDR3 protein: CASSTLGGENEKLFF. The CDR3 DNA reads TGTGCCAGCAGCACGTTAGGGGGAGAAAATGAAAAACTGTTTTTT.

This clone was detected only once. The chain joins TRBV5-1 to TRBJ1-1; the D gene is possibly TRBD1 (5 bases). Trimming left V 4 bases short and J 0 bases short, with 10 bases between. The V gene's germline CDR1 is SGHRS and CDR2 YFSETQ. The CDR3 extends over 14 amino acids. CDR3 region: CASSPWDLNTEAFF. CDR3 coding DNA: TGCGCCAGCAGCCCCTGGGACTTGAACACTGAAGCTTTCTTT.

The CDR3 DNA follows: TGTGCCAGCTCACCCCGGACAGCCCCCTACGAGCAGTACTTC. It encodes CASSPRTAPYEQYF. This sequence joins TRBV18 and TRBJ2-7; a weak D match, TRBD1 (6 bases). This CDR3 has 14 amino acids. Germline V gives CDR1 KGHSH, CDR2 LQKENI. V gave up 3 bases and J gave up 2 bases, with 11 bases separating them.

The V gene is TRBV7-2, the J gene TRBJ1-3; D perhaps matches TRBD1 (5 bases). Germline lookup yields CDR1 SGHTA and CDR2 FQGNSA. The CDR3 is made up of 16 amino acids. The V and J ends lost 3 bases and 4 bases respectively, with 16 bases between them. The CDR3 loop reads CASSFLGRGAGNTIYF. CDR3 bases: TGTGCCAGCAGCTTTCTCGGGAGGGGCGCCGGAAACACCATATATTTT.

The rearrangement joins TRBV3-1 (or the pseudogene TRBV3-2) to TRBJ1-1; maybe TRBD1 (5 bases). The V gene's germline CDR1 is LGHDT and CDR2 YNNKEL (reference sequence). The CDR3 has 14 residues. Trimming took off 1 base at V and 3 bases at J, with 9 bases between the two ends. The CDR3: CASSQVGGYTEAFF. For the CDR3, the DNA is TGTGCCAGCAGCCAAGTGGGGGGGTACACTGAAGCTTTCTTT.